This T cell receptor (beta chain) was sequenced in a study of blood T cell repertoires in COVID-19. The wider study: From the United States, Italy and Spain came samples of acute and convalescent COVID-19. T cells, B-cell-depleted T cells, or PBMCs provided the cDNA or gDNA that served as material.

A remark on this clone: This sample includes further DNA sequences coding for the same CDR3.

This CDR3 comprises 15 residues. With 4 bases clipped from V and 1 base from J, the junction kept 2 bases outside the gene matches. Germline V lookup: CDR1 LGHDT, CDR2 YNNKEL (reference sequence). Source study methods: Estimation of nucleated cell counts was performed using reference gene primer amplification. Produced via immunoSEQ multiplex PCR; TCRdb's table is partial and in-frame only. V, J and clone size derive from that table, while D and trimming were established from the DNA sequence. The sample holds 380,000 or so clones; roughly 90% are singletons and the top ten take roughly 1.2%. The chain has TRBV3-1 (or the pseudogene TRBV3-2) and TRBJ2-3; 10 bases agree with TRBD1. The sequence was collected from a man in his forties or fifties with acute or convalescent COVID-19. Source material: peripheral blood. The CDR3 sequence is CASSPGTGGTDTQYF. The CDR3 DNA sequence: TGTGCCAGCAGCCCAGGGACAGGGGGCACAGATACGCAGTATTTT.